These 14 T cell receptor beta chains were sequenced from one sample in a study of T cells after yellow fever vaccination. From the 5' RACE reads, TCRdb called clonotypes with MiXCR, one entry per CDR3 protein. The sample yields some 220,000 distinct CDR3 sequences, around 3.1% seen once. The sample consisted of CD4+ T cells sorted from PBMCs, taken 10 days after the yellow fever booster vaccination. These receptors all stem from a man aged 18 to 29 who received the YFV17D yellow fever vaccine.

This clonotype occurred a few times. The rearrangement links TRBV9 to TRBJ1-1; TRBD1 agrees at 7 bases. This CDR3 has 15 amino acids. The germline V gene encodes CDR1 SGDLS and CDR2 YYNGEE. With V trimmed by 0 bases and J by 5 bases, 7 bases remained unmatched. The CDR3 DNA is TGTGCCAGCAGCGTAGAGGTAGGGGGCAGGACTGAAGCTTTCTTT. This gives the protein CASSVEVGGRTEAFF.

CDR3 bases: TGTGCCAGCAGCACCTCGGGACTAGCGGTTGATGAGCAGTTCTTC. This codes for CASSTSGLAVDEQFF. This chain uses TRBV28 with TRBJ2-1; 11 bases map to TRBD2. The CDR3 loop spans 15 amino acids. J gave up 8 bases and V 6 bases, and 9 bases lay outside the gene matches. Germline CDR1 reads MDHEN; CDR2 reads SYDVKM.

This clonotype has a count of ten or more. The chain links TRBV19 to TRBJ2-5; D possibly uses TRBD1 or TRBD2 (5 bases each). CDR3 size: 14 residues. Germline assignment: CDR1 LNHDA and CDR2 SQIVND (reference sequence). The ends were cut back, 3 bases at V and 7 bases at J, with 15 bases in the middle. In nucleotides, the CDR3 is TGTGCCAGTAGTATCGGGACGCCTGCCGGGACCCAGTACTTC. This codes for CASSIGTPAGTQYF.

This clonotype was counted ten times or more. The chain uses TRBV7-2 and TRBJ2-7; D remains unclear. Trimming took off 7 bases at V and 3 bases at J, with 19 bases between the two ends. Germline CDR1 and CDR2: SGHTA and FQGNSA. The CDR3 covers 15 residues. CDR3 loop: CASTVREGAFYEQYF. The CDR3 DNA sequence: TGTGCCAGCACCGTCCGAGAAGGCGCGTTCTACGAGCAGTACTTC. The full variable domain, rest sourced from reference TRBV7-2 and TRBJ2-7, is GAGVSQSPSNKVTEKGKDVELRCDPISGHTALYWYRQSLGQGLEFLIYFQGNSAPDKSGLPSDRFSAERTGGSVSTLTIQRTQQEDSAVYLCASTVREGAFYEQYFGPGTRLTVT.

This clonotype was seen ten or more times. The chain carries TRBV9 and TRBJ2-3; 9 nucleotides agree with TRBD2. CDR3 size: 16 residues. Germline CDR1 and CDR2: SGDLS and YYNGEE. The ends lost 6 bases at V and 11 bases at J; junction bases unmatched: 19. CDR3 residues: CASNPGSGGPGLRQYF. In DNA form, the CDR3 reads TGTGCCAGCAACCCGGGGAGCGGGGGGCCCGGTTTGAGGCAGTATTTT.

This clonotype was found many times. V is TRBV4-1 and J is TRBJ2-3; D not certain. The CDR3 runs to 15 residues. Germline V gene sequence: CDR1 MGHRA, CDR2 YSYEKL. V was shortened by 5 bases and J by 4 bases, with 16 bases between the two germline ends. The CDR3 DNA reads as TGCGCCAGCAGCTATTTGGCCGGTGCGGCAGATACGCAGTATTTT. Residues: CASSYLAGAADTQYF.

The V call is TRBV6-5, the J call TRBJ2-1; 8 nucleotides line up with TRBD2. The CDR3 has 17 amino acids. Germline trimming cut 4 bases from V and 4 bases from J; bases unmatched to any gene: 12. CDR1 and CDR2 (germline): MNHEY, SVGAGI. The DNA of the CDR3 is TGTGCCAGCAGTTGGCATTTAGCGGGGACCCTTTACAATGAGCAGTTCTTC. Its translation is CASSWHLAGTLYNEQFF.

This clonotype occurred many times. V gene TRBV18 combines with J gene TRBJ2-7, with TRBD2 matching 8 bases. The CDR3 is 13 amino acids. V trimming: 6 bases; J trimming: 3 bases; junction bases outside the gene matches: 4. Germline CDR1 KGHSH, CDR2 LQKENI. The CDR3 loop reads CASSSGANYEQYV. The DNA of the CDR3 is TGTGCCAGCTCTAGCGGGGCGAACTACGAGCAGTACGTC.

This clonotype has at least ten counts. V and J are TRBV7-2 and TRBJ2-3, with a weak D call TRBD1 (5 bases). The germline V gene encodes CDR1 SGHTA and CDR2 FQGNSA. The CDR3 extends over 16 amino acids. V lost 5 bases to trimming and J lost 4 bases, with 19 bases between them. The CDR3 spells CASSPDSIIFSDTQYF. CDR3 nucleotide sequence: TGTGCCAGCAGCCCAGACAGCATTATTTTTTCAGATACGCAGTATTTT.

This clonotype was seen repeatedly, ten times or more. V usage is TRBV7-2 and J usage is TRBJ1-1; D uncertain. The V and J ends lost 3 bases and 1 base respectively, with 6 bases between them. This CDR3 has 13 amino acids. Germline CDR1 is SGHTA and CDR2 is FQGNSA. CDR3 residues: CASSFYRNTEAFF. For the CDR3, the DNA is TGTGCCAGCAGCTTTTATCGGAACACTGAAGCTTTCTTT.

The CDR3: CASSGSGTRGYEQYF. The DNA of the CDR3 is TGCGCCAGCAGCGGCTCCGGGACAAGGGGTTACGAGCAGTACTTC. V and J are TRBV5-1 and TRBJ2-7; TRBD1 might be the D (6 bases). This CDR3 is 15 amino acids long. Germline lookup yields CDR1 SGHRS and CDR2 YFSETQ. The germline V and J ends were trimmed by 4 bases and 4 bases, with 18 bases remaining between them. Full variable domain (remainder filled in from reference TRBV5-1 and TRBJ2-7): KAGVTQTPRYLIKTRGQQVTLSCSPISGHRSVSWYQQTPGQGLQFLFEYFSETQRNKGNFPGRFSGRQFSNSRSEMNVSTLELGDSALYLCASSGSGTRGYEQYFGPGTRLTVT.

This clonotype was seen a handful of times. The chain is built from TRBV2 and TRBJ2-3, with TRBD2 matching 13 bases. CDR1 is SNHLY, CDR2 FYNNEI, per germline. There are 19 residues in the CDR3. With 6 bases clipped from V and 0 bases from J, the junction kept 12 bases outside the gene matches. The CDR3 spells CASSRTTSGGSGSTDTQYF. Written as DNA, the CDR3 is TGTGCCAGCAGCCGGACGACTAGCGGGGGGAGCGGTAGCACAGATACGCAGTATTTT.

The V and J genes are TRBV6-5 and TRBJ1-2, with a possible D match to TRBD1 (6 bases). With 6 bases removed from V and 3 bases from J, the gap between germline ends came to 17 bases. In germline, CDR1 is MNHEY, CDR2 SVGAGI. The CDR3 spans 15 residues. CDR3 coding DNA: TGTGCCAGCAGCGATATACAGGGCTTTGACTATGGCTACACCTTC. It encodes CASSDIQGFDYGYTF.

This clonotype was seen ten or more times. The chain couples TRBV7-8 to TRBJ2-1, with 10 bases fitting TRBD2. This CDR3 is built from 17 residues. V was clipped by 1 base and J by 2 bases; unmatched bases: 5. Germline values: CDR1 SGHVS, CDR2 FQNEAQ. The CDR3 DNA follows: TGTGCCAGCAGCTTAGAAGCTAGCGGGGGCGCCTACAATGAGCAGTTCTTC. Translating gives CASSLEASGGAYNEQFF.